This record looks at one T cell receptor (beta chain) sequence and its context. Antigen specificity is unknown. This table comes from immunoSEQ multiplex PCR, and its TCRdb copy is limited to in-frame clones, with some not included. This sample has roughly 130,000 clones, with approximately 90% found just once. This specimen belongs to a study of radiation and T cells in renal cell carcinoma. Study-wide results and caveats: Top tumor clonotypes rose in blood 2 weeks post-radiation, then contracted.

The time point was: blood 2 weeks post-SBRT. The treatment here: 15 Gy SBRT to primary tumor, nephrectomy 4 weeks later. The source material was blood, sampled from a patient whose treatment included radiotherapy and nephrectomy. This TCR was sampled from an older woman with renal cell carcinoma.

CDR3 in DNA: TGTGCCAGCAGCTTAGCGCCGGGACTTTATGAAAAACTGTTTTTT. Encoded protein: CASSLAPGLYEKLFF. This chain joins TRBV7-2 and TRBJ1-4; tentative D call: TRBD1 (5 bases). CDR3 length equals 15 residues. V was trimmed by 0 bases and J by 6 bases, leaving 11 bases between them. Per germline, CDR1 SGHTA and CDR2 FQGNSA.